This entry features one T cell receptor beta chain sequence. What it recognizes is unknown. Presence of unique molecular identifiers characterized the TCR beta cDNA libraries. Out of roughly 0.85 to 11 million T cells, some 500,000 cDNA molecules were generated. TCRdb fed the PCR reads into MiXCR, producing one record per CDR3 protein. Of 740,000 or so distinct CDR3 sequences in the sample, around 50% were seen once. This entry belongs to a study of post-analysis software for immune sequencing data. Study-wide context: There were relapsing-remitting, secondary progressive and progressive-relapsing multiple sclerosis among the disease courses included. Study conclusions and caveats: By F measure, strong co-clustering occurred among samples prepared in the same batch. Normalized Chao1 diversity was significantly lower in multiple sclerosis patients than in controls.

The TCR comes from a girl aged 10 to 17 with multiple sclerosis. The source material was blood.

Here the CDR3 reads CASSLDRAGNTEAFF. The CDR3 nucleotides are TGCGCCAGCAGCTTGGATCGGGCAGGGAACACTGAAGCTTTCTTT. The V and J genes are TRBV5-1 and TRBJ1-1, with D hard to call. CDR3 size: 15 residues. The V end was cut by 0 bases, the J end by 1 base, with 10 bases between. Looked up from germline, CDR1 is SGHRS and CDR2 is YFSETQ.